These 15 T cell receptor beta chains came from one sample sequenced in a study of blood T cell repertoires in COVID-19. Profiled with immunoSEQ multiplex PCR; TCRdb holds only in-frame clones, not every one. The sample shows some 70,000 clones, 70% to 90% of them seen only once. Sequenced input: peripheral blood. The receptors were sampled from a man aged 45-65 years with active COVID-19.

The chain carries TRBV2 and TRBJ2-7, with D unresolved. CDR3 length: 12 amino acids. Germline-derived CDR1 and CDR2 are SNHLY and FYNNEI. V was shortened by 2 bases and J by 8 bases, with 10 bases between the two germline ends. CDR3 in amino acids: CASSERSGQQYV. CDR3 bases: TGTGCCAGCAGTGAACGCTCTGGGCAGCAGTACGTC.

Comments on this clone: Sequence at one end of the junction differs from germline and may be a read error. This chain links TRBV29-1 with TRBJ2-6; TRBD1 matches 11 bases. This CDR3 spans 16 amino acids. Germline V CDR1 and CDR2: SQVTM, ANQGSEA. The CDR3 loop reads CRVGTGGGSGANVLTF. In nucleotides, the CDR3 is TGCCGCGTCGGGACAGGGGGGGGATCTGGGGCCAACGTCCTGACTTTC. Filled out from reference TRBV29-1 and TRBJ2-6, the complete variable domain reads SAVISQKPSRDICQRGTSLTIQCQVDSQVTMMFWYRQQPGQSLTLIATANQGSEATYESGFVIDKFPISRPNLTFSTLTVSNMSPEDSSIYLCRVGTGGGSGANVLTFGAGSRLTVL.

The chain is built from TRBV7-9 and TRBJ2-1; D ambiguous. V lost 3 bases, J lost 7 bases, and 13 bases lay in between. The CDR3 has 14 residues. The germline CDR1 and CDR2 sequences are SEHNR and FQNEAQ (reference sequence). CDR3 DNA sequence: TGTGCCAGCAGCTTGGCGGCCCATATGAATGAGCAGTTCTTC. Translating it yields CASSLAAHMNEQFF. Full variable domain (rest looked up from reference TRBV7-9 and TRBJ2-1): DTGVSQNPRHKITKRGQNVTFRCDPISEHNRLYWYRQTLGQGPEFLTYFQNEAQLEKSRLLSDRFSAERPKGSFSTLEIQRTEQGDSAMYLCASSLAAHMNEQFFGPGTRLTVL.

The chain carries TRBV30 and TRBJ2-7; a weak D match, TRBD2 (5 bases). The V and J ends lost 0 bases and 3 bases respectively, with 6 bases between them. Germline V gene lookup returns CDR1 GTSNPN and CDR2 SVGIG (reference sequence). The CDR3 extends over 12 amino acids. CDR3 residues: CAWSVRGYEQYV. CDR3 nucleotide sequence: TGTGCCTGGAGTGTCCGGGGCTACGAGCAGTACGTC.

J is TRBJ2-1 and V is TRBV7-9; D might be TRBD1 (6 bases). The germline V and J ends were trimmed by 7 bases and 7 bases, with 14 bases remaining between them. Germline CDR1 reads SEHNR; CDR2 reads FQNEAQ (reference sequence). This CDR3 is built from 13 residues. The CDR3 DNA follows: TGTGCCAGCAAACAGGGAACGGGTAATGAGCAGTTCTTC. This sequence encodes CASKQGTGNEQFF.

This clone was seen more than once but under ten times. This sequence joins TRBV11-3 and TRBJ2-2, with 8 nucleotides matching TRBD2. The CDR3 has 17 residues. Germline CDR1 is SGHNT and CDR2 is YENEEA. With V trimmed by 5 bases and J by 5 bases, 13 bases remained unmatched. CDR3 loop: CASSTGGGRPDTGELFF. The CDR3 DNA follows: TGTGCCAGCAGCACGGGGGGCGGGAGGCCGGATACCGGGGAGCTGTTTTTT.

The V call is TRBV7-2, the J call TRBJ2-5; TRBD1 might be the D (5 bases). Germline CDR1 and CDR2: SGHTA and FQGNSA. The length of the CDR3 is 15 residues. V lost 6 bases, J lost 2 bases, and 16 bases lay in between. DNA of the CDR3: TGTGCCAGCAGGGGCCCAGGGTTGCGGCAAGAGACCCAGTACTTC. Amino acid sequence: CASRGPGLRQETQYF.

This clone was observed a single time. CDR3 region: CASSAGAQETQYF. The CDR3 DNA is TGTGCCAGCAGCGCAGGGGCCCAAGAGACCCAGTACTTC. This chain connects TRBV9 to TRBJ2-5; perhaps TRBD1 as D (6 bases). The ends were cut back, 3 bases at V and 1 base at J, with 7 bases in the middle. In germline, CDR1 is SGDLS, CDR2 YYNGEE. CDR3 size: 13 residues.

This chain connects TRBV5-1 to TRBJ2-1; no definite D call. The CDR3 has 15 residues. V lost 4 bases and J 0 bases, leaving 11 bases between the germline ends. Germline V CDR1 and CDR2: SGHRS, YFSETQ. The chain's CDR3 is CASSTIVNSYNEQFF. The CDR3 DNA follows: TGCGCCAGCAGCACCATAGTTAACTCCTACAATGAGCAGTTCTTC.

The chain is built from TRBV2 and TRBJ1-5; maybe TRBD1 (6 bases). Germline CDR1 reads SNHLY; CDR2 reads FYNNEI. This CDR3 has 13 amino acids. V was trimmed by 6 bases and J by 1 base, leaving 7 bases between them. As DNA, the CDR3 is TGTGCCAGCAGCACAGGGAGCAATCAGCCCCAGCATTTT. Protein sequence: CASSTGSNQPQHF.

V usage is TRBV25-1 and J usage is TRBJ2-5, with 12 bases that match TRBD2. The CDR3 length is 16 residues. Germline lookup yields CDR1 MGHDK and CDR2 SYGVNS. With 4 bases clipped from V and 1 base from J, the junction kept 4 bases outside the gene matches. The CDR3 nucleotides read TGTGCCAGCAGTGGGTGGACTAGCGGGACCCAAGAGACCCAGTACTTC. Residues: CASSGWTSGTQETQYF.

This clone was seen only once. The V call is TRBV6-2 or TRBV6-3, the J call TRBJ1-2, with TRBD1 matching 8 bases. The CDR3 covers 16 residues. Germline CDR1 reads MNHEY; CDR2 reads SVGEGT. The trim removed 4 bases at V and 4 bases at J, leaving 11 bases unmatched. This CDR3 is CASSSGQGLISYGYTF. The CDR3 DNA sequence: TGTGCCAGCAGTTCTGGACAGGGCCTAATTTCCTATGGCTACACCTTC.

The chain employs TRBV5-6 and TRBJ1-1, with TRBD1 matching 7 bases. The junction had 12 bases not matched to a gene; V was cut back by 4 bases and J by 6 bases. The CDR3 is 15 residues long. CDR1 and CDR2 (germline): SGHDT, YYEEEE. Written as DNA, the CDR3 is TGTGCCAGCAGCGCGCGACAGGGCAAGTCTTCTGAAGCTTTCTTT. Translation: CASSARQGKSSEAFF.

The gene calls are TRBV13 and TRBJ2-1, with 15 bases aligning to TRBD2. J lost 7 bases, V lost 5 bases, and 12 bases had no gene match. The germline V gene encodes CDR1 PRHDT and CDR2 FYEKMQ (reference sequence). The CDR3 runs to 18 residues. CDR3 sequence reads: CASSPRPGLAGGQNEQFF. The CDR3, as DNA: TGTGCCAGCAGCCCACGTCCCGGACTAGCGGGGGGGCAGAATGAGCAGTTCTTC.

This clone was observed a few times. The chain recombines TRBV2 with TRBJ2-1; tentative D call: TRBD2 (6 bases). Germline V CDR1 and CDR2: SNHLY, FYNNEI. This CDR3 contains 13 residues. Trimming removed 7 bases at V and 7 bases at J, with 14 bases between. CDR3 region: CASKRRERNEQFF. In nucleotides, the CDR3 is TGTGCCAGCAAAAGGAGGGAGCGGAATGAGCAGTTCTTC.